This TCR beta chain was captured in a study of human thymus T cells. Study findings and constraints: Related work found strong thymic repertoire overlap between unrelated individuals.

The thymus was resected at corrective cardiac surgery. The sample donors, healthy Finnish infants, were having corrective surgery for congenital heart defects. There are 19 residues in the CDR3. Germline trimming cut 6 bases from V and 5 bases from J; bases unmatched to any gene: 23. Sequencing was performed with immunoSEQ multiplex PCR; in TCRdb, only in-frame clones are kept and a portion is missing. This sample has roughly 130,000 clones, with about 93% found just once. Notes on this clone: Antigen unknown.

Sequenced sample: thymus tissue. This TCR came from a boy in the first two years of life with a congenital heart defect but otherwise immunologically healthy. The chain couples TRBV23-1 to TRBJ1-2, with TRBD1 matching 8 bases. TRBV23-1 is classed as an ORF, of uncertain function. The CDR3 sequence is CASSPNDTGTGNMGYGYTF. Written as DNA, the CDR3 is TGCGCCAGCAGCCCAAACGACACCGGGACAGGTAACATGGGGTATGGCTACACCTTC.